This T cell receptor (beta chain) was captured by sequencing in a study of blood T cell repertoires in COVID-19. Overall study context: T cells, B-cell-depleted T cells, or PBMCs supplied cDNA or gDNA.

Authors' analysis steps: Nucleated cell number was recorded as an estimate derived from reference gene primer amplification. Assay: immunoSEQ multiplex PCR; the TCRdb copy retains only in-frame clones and omits some. That table supplies the V and J calls and clone size; D and trimming were determined from the DNA. Of around 340,000 clones in the sample, 65% to 90% were seen once. Assignment of participants to cohorts was predicated upon participant-reported clinical history. The sequencing input was PBMCs or T cells enriched from blood (not recorded which). The receptor comes from a woman in her 40s with acute COVID-19.

Here the CDR3 reads CASSVAPPLGSGAGELFF. The CDR3 nucleotides are TGTGCCAGCAGCGTAGCCCCGCCCTTGGGGTCGGGAGCTGGGGAGCTGTTTTTT. The J gene is TRBJ2-2, the V gene TRBV9; D is perhaps TRBD2 (6 bases). Germline V lookup: CDR1 SGDLS, CDR2 YYNGEE. Trimming pared 0 bases from V and 8 bases from J, leaving 23 bases between. The CDR3 is made up of 18 amino acids.